The 9 T cell receptor beta chains below all came from one sample that was sequenced in a study of CD8 T cells in ankylosing spondylitis. Study outcomes and limitations: Characteristic of ankylosing spondylitis blood, it appeared, was a TCR beta motif comprising several highly homologous variants.

TCRdb re-called the 5' RACE reads through MiXCR, storing one row per CDR3 protein. The sample holds hundreds of thousands of distinct CDR3 sequences, 25% to 30% seen once. Which antigens these TCRs recognize remains unknown. The sample consisted of blood, either unsorted or a sorted T cell fraction (not recorded which). These receptors were taken from a male donor with ankylosing spondylitis.

The rearrangement uses TRBV20-1 and TRBJ2-1; TRBD2 matches at 7 bases. The CDR3 is made up of 13 amino acids. The J segment lost 4 bases and the V segment lost 5 bases, leaving 5 bases of the junction unmatched. CDR1 and CDR2 (germline): DFQATT, SNEGSKA (reference sequence). CDR3: CSALSGQYNEQFF. CDR3 DNA sequence: TGCAGTGCTCTTAGCGGGCAATACAATGAGCAGTTCTTC.

This chain uses TRBV6-1 with TRBJ1-2; the D gene is possibly TRBD1 (5 bases). CDR3 length: 10 amino acids. Germline V lookup: CDR1 MNHNS, CDR2 SASEGT. V lost 6 bases and J 8 bases, leaving 7 bases between the germline ends. The CDR3 sequence: CASSRVGYTF. The CDR3 DNA reads TGTGCCAGCAGCAGGGTCGGCTACACCTTC.

This clonotype was picked up many times. The rearrangement joins TRBV20-1 to TRBJ2-1, with 7 bases fitting TRBD1. V trimming: 5 bases; J trimming: 13 bases; junction bases outside the gene matches: 8. Germline V gives CDR1 DFQATT, CDR2 SNEGSKA (reference sequence). This CDR3 has 11 amino acids. CDR3 sequence: CSAPTGFEQFF. CDR3 nucleotides: TGCAGTGCTCCGACAGGGTTTGAACAGTTCTTC.

This clonotype has only a few counts. This sequence joins TRBV7-8 and TRBJ2-1, with D possibly TRBD2 on 5 matching bases. Germline CDR1 SGHVS, CDR2 FQNEAQ. CDR3 length: 17 amino acids. Trimming took off 0 bases at V and 13 bases at J, with 25 bases between the two ends. CDR3 bases: TGTGCCAGCAGCTTAGCTGCCAATAACCGCGCGGAGGCCAGCCAGTTCTTC. The encoded protein is CASSLAANNRAEASQFF.

The chain combines TRBV15 with TRBJ2-4, with D hard to call. The ends were cut back, 0 bases at V and 5 bases at J, with 5 bases in the middle. The CDR3 covers 13 residues. Germline CDR1 LNHNV, CDR2 YYDKDF (reference sequence). CDR3 in DNA: TGTGCCACCAGCAGAGAGAGTCAAAACATTCAGTACTTC. Translation: CATSRESQNIQYF.

Only a few counts were recorded for this clonotype. The chain is built from TRBV5-1 and TRBJ1-3; D is ambiguous. The CDR3 has 14 residues. V was pared by 6 bases and J by 8 bases, with 18 bases between. Germline-derived CDR1 and CDR2 are SGHRS and YFSETQ. The CDR3 loop is CASTMDGIGDTIYF. CDR3 coding DNA: TGCGCCAGCACAATGGATGGGATCGGTGACACCATATATTTT.

The rearrangement uses TRBV29-1 and TRBJ1-2; D unclear. Germline V gene sequence: CDR1 SQVTM, CDR2 ANQGSEA. This CDR3 is 13 amino acids long. V was trimmed by 2 bases and J by 0 bases, leaving 7 bases between them. CDR3 protein: CSVEYTANYGYTF. In nucleotides, the CDR3 is TGCAGCGTTGAATACACCGCTAACTATGGCTACACCTTC. The variable domain in full, completed from reference TRBV29-1 and TRBJ1-2, reads SAVISQKPSRDICQRGTSLTIQCQVDSQVTMMFWYRQQPGQSLTLIATANQGSEATYESGFVIDKFPISRPNLTFSTLTVSNMSPEDSSIYLCSVEYTANYGYTFGSGTRLTVV.

The chain has TRBV6-1 and TRBJ2-6; no reliable D call. The ends were cut back, 2 bases at V and 0 bases at J, with 11 bases in the middle. There are 17 residues in the CDR3. Germline V lookup: CDR1 MNHNS, CDR2 SASEGT. For the CDR3, the DNA is TGTGCCAGCAGTGAATATTTAGGTGGCTCTGGGGCCAACGTCCTGACTTTC. This translates into CASSEYLGGSGANVLTF.

This clonotype has just a few counts. The chain is built from TRBV27 and TRBJ1-6; 8 bases are a match to TRBD1. Looked up from germline, CDR1 is MNHEY and CDR2 is SMNVEV (reference sequence). V lost 3 bases and J lost 5; bases outside the gene matches: 6. The CDR3 runs 16 residues. In DNA, the CDR3 is TGTGCCAGCAGTTTCTGGGACAGGCTCAATAATTCACCCCTCCACTTT. This sequence encodes CASSFWDRLNNSPLHF.